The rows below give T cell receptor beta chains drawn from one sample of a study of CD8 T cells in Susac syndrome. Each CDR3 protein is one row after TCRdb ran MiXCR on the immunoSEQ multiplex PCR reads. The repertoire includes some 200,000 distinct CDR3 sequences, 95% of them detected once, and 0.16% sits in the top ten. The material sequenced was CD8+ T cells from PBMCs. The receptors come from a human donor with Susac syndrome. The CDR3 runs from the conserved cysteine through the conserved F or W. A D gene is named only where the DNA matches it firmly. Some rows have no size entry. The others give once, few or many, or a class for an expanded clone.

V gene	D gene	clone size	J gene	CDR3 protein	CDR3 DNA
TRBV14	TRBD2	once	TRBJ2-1	CASSQDYGGGAVHSYNEQFF	TGTGCCAGCAGCCAAGATTATGGCGGGGGGGCCGTTCATTCCTACAATGAGCAGTTCTTC
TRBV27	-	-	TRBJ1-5	CASSLSGLNQPQHF	TGTGCCAGCAGTTTATCGGGACTCAATCAGCCCCAGCATTTT
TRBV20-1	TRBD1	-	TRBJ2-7	CSARWAGGSYEQYF	TGCAGTGCTAGATGGGCAGGGGGCTCCTACGAGCAGTACTTC
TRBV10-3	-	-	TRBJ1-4	CAIRDSKNEKLFF	TGTGCCATCAGGGACAGCAAGAATGAAAAACTGTTTTTT
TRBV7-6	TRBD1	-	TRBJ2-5	CASSLGTGPQETQYF	TGTGCCAGCAGCTTAGGGACAGGGCCCCAAGAGACCCAGTACTTC
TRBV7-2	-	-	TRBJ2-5	CASSSGPYQETQYF	TGTGCCAGCAGCAGCGGGCCGTACCAAGAGACCCAGTACTTC
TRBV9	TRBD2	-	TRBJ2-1	CASSVASTSGSSVREQFF	TGTGCCAGCAGCGTAGCGTCGACTAGCGGGAGCTCCGTTAGAGAGCAGTTCTTC
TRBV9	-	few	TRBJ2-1	CASSVVGSYNEQFF	TGTGCCAGCAGCGTGGTGGGGTCCTACAATGAGCAGTTCTTC
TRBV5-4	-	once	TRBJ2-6	CASSLSRGSGANVLTF	TGTGCCAGCAGCTTATCCAGGGGCTCTGGGGCCAACGTCCTGACTTTC
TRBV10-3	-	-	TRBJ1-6	CAISEDSLLHF	TGTGCCATCAGTGAGGACAGCTTGCTCCACTTT
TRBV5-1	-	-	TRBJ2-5	CASSGQGETQYF	TGCGCCAGCAGCGGGCAGGGGGAGACCCAGTACTTC
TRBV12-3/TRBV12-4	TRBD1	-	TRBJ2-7	CASSPRDRGGSYEQYF	TGTGCCAGCAGTCCTCGGGACAGGGGCGGCTCCTACGAGCAGTACTTC
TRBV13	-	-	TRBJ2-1	CASSFLTSYNEQFF	TGTGCCAGCAGCTTCTTAACTAGTTACAATGAGCAGTTCTTC
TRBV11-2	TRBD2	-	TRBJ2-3	CASSFPGLEETDTQYF	TGTGCCAGCAGCTTTCCGGGACTAGAGGAGACAGATACGCAGTATTTT
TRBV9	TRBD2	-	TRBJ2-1	CASSFSGGRNEQFF	TGTGCCAGCAGTTTTAGCGGGGGGCGCAATGAGCAGTTCTTC
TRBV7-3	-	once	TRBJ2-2	CASSSSPPPGELFF	TGTGCCAGCAGCTCATCTCCCCCCCCCGGGGAGCTGTTTTTT
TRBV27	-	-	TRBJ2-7	CASSLKRNYEQYF	TGTGCCAGCAGTTTAAAGCGGAACTACGAGCAGTACTTC
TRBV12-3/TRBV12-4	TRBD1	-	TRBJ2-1	CASSPHLTGNEQFF	TGTGCCAGCAGTCCTCATCTGACAGGGAATGAGCAGTTCTTC
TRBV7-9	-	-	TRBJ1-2	CASSLGAGDTF	TGTGCCAGCAGCTTAGGAGCTGGAGACACCTTC
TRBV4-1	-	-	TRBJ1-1	CASSQEGRGVTEAFF	TGCGCCAGCAGCCAAGAAGGTCGGGGTGTCACTGAAGCTTTCTTT
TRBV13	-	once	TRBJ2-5	CASSLPLRGLQETQYF	TGTGCCAGCAGCTTACCCCTAAGGGGACTCCAAGAGACCCAGTACTTC
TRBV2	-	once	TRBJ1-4	CASRRGQGEKLFF	TGTGCCAGCAGACGGGGGCAGGGGGAAAAACTGTTTTTT
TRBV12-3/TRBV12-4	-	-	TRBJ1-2	CASSSRELGYGYTF	TGTGCCAGCAGTTCGAGGGAATTGGGCTATGGCTACACCTTC
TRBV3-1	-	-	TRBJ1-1	CASSHRLGAYTEAFF	TGTGCCAGCAGCCACCGACTGGGGGCGTACACTGAAGCTTTCTTT
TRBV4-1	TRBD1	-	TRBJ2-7	CASSQSGQGASYEQYF	TGCGCCAGCAGCCAGTCGGGACAGGGGGCTTCCTACGAGCAGTACTTC
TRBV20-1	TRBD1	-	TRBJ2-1	CSASPRDRGLRFSYNEQFF	TGCAGTGCTAGCCCCCGGGACAGGGGTCTCAGGTTCTCCTACAATGAGCAGTTCTTC
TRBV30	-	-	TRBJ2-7	CAWSVLYEQYF	TGTGCCTGGAGTGTATTATACGAGCAGTACTTC
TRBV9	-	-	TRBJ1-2	CASSVEATDPYGYTF	TGTGCCAGCAGCGTAGAAGCGACGGATCCTTATGGCTACACCTTC
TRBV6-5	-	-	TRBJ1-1	CASSYSIGLSEAFF	TGTGCCAGCAGTTACTCTATAGGGTTGAGTGAAGCTTTCTTT